This is a list of T cell receptor beta chains from one sample in a study of T cell repertoires in cytomegalovirus infection. TCRdb re-called the reads through MiXCR, storing one row per CDR3 protein. The data show hundreds of thousands of distinct CDR3 sequences, with over 9% seen just once and roughly a tenth held by the top ten. The sequencing input was PBMCs. These receptor sequences come from a human donor in good health (CMV status not recorded). Some clones in this sample may be carry-over from other donors' samples. CDR3s include the opening cysteine and the closing phenylalanine or tryptophan. The order of the fields is D gene, J gene, V gene, clone size, CDR3 DNA, CDR3 protein. A D gene is named only where the DNA matches it firmly. Clone size appears in some rows only: once, few, many, or a class for an expanded clone.

D gene: TRBD2; J gene: TRBJ2-3; V gene: TRBV9; clone size: many; CDR3 DNA: TGTGCCAGCAGCGAGGTAGCGGGAGGCGGCGCAGATACGCAGTATTTT; CDR3 protein: CASSEVAGGGADTQYF
D gene: TRBD1; J gene: TRBJ2-7; V gene: TRBV5-1; clone size: many; CDR3 DNA: TGCGCCAGCAGCCTTACTGGAGGGGACAGGGCCTACGAGCAGTACTTC; CDR3 protein: CASSLTGGDRAYEQYF
D gene: NA; J gene: TRBJ1-5; V gene: TRBV12-3/TRBV12-4; clone size: many; CDR3 DNA: TGTGCCAGCAGCTCCGACAGCTCCAATCAGCCCCAGCATTTT; CDR3 protein: CASSSDSSNQPQHF
D gene: TRBD1; J gene: TRBJ1-1; V gene: TRBV5-6; clone size: many; CDR3 DNA: TGTGCCAGCAGCTACCCCGGGACAGGGGACACTGAAGCTTTCTTT; CDR3 protein: CASSYPGTGDTEAFF
D gene: NA; J gene: TRBJ1-2; V gene: TRBV3-1; clone size: NA; CDR3 DNA: TGTGCCAGCAGCCAAGCATCCTCCGTTTATGGCTACACCTTC; CDR3 protein: CASSQASSVYGYTF
D gene: NA; J gene: TRBJ2-1; V gene: TRBV5-1; clone size: few; CDR3 DNA: TGCGCCAGCAGCACTTCTGAGGGGGGCCCTTACAATGAGCAGTTCTTC; CDR3 protein: CASSTSEGGPYNEQFF
D gene: TRBD2; J gene: TRBJ2-7; V gene: TRBV20-1; clone size: few; CDR3 DNA: TGCAGTGCTAGAGAAGGGACTAGCGGGGGGGACGAGCAGTACTTC; CDR3 protein: CSAREGTSGGDEQYF
D gene: NA; J gene: TRBJ2-2; V gene: TRBV7-2; clone size: many; CDR3 DNA: TGTGCCAGCAGCTTAATTACCTCCGGGGAGCTGTTTTTT; CDR3 protein: CASSLITSGELFF
D gene: TRBD1; J gene: TRBJ2-5; V gene: TRBV7-2; clone size: many; CDR3 DNA: TGTGCCAGCAGGGGACAGGGGGCCCCCTTCCAAGAGACCCAGTACTTC; CDR3 protein: CASRGQGAPFQETQYF
D gene: NA; J gene: TRBJ2-1; V gene: TRBV4-2; clone size: many; CDR3 DNA: TGTGCCAGCAGCCAAGCCCTCGAAGGGCTGTACAATGAGCAGTTCTTC; CDR3 protein: CASSQALEGLYNEQFF
D gene: NA; J gene: TRBJ1-6; V gene: TRBV19; clone size: many; CDR3 DNA: TGTGCCAGTAGTGGAGGGGTGTTGATGGATTCACCCCTCCACTTT; CDR3 protein: CASSGGVLMDSPLHF
D gene: TRBD2; J gene: TRBJ2-3; V gene: TRBV11-2; clone size: NA; CDR3 DNA: TGTGCCAGCAGCATATGGACTAGCGCAGATACGCAGTATTTT; CDR3 protein: CASSIWTSADTQYF
D gene: NA; J gene: TRBJ1-5; V gene: TRBV27; clone size: many; CDR3 DNA: TGTGCCAGCAGTTCGACTTCCCCTGGGCCCCAGCATTTT; CDR3 protein: CASSSTSPGPQHF
D gene: TRBD2; J gene: TRBJ2-5; V gene: TRBV7-9; clone size: few; CDR3 DNA: TGTGCCATCCCGGGAGGGCCCCCGGAGACCCAGTACTTC; CDR3 protein: CAIPGGPPETQYF
D gene: NA; J gene: TRBJ1-4; V gene: TRBV7-6; clone size: many; CDR3 DNA: TGTGCCAGCAGCCAGGGACCTGCAACTAATGAAAAACTGTTTTTT; CDR3 protein: CASSQGPATNEKLFF
D gene: TRBD1; J gene: TRBJ1-1; V gene: TRBV7-9; clone size: many; CDR3 DNA: TGTGCCAGCAGCATCGCGACAGGGGGCATAACTGAAGCTTTCTTT; CDR3 protein: CASSIATGGITEAFF
D gene: NA; J gene: TRBJ2-7; V gene: TRBV18; clone size: many; CDR3 DNA: TGTGCCAGCTCACCAAACAGTGGGCCAGGCCACGAGCAGTACTTC; CDR3 protein: CASSPNSGPGHEQYF
D gene: NA; J gene: TRBJ1-3; V gene: TRBV5-1; clone size: many; CDR3 DNA: TGCGCCAGCAGCTTGGCCCCAGTAACGGTTCGCTCTGGAAACACCATATATTTT; CDR3 protein: CASSLAPVTVRSGNTIYF
D gene: TRBD2; J gene: TRBJ2-2; V gene: TRBV5-1; clone size: many; CDR3 DNA: TGCGCCAGCAGCATGGGACTAGCGGGAGTCACCGGGGAGCTGTTTTTT; CDR3 protein: CASSMGLAGVTGELFF
D gene: TRBD2; J gene: TRBJ2-4; V gene: TRBV5-1; clone size: many; CDR3 DNA: TGCGCCAGCAGCTTCCGGACGGGAGGAAACATTCAGTACTTC; CDR3 protein: CASSFRTGGNIQYF
D gene: NA; J gene: TRBJ1-1; V gene: TRBV9; clone size: few; CDR3 DNA: TGTGCCAGCAGCGTAGGGGAAGGGCAGCAGAACACTGAAGCTTTCTTT; CDR3 protein: CASSVGEGQQNTEAFF
D gene: TRBD1; J gene: TRBJ2-7; V gene: TRBV7-2; clone size: many; CDR3 DNA: TGTGCCAGCAGCTCCTCCGGGACAGTCTCCTACGAGCAGTACTTC; CDR3 protein: CASSSSGTVSYEQYF
D gene: TRBD1; J gene: TRBJ2-7; V gene: TRBV10-3; clone size: NA; CDR3 DNA: TGTGCCATCAGTGAGTCGGGACAGGCCAAGCAGTACTTC; CDR3 protein: CAISESGQAKQYF
D gene: NA; J gene: TRBJ1-2; V gene: TRBV7-9; clone size: many; CDR3 DNA: TGTGCCAGCAGCTTAGCAGGGACTGGCTACACCTTC; CDR3 protein: CASSLAGTGYTF
D gene: NA; J gene: TRBJ2-2; V gene: TRBV19; clone size: many; CDR3 DNA: TGTGCCAGTACCCATGGGGCGGTGGAGCTGTTTTTT; CDR3 protein: CASTHGAVELFF
D gene: NA; J gene: TRBJ2-7; V gene: TRBV20-1; clone size: NA; CDR3 DNA: TGCAGTCTACAACGGGCCATCTACGAGCAGTACTTC; CDR3 protein: CSLQRAIYEQYF
D gene: NA; J gene: TRBJ1-1; V gene: TRBV6-2/TRBV6-3; clone size: many; CDR3 DNA: TGTGCCAGCAGTTACCCGGCAGGATCGAACACTGAAGCTTTCTTT; CDR3 protein: CASSYPAGSNTEAFF
D gene: NA; J gene: TRBJ1-5; V gene: TRBV2; clone size: many; CDR3 DNA: TGTGCCAGCACCAATGAGGGGGGCGCTGTCTCTGTCCAGCCCCAGCATTTT; CDR3 protein: CASTNEGGAVSVQPQHF
D gene: TRBD1; J gene: TRBJ1-1; V gene: TRBV5-1; clone size: many; CDR3 DNA: TGCGCCAGCAGCGCCGGGACAGTTGACACTGAAGCTTTCTTT; CDR3 protein: CASSAGTVDTEAFF
D gene: TRBD1; J gene: TRBJ2-7; V gene: TRBV7-9; clone size: NA; CDR3 DNA: TGTGCCAGCAGCGCTGGGACAGGAGTTTACTACGAGCAGTACTTC; CDR3 protein: CASSAGTGVYYEQYF
D gene: TRBD2; J gene: TRBJ2-1; V gene: TRBV20-1; clone size: NA; CDR3 DNA: TGCAGTGCTAGAGATACGGGACTAGCGGGAGTCAATGAGCAGTTCTTC; CDR3 protein: CSARDTGLAGVNEQFF
D gene: NA; J gene: TRBJ2-2; V gene: TRBV5-5; clone size: many; CDR3 DNA: TGTGCCAGCAGCTTCTTAACCGGGGAGCTGTTTTTT; CDR3 protein: CASSFLTGELFF
D gene: TRBD1; J gene: TRBJ2-1; V gene: TRBV7-8; clone size: many; CDR3 DNA: TGTGCCAGCAGCTTAGAGAGGTTTAGACAGGGGAGCTCCTACAATGAGCAGTTCTTC; CDR3 protein: CASSLERFRQGSSYNEQFF
D gene: NA; J gene: TRBJ1-5; V gene: TRBV19; clone size: many; CDR3 DNA: TGTGCCAGTAGTATCGATGCAGGGGGCAATCAGCCCCAGCATTTT; CDR3 protein: CASSIDAGGNQPQHF
D gene: TRBD2; J gene: TRBJ2-1; V gene: TRBV10-3; clone size: few; CDR3 DNA: TGTGCCAGCGCGGGGGACTCCTACAATGAGCAGTTCTTC; CDR3 protein: CASAGDSYNEQFF
D gene: TRBD2; J gene: TRBJ2-1; V gene: TRBV28; clone size: NA; CDR3 DNA: TGTGCCAGCAGGCCGGGACTAGCGAGACTAGTCTACAATGAGCAGTTCTTC; CDR3 protein: CASRPGLARLVYNEQFF
D gene: NA; J gene: TRBJ2-7; V gene: TRBV29-1; clone size: few; CDR3 DNA: TGCAGCGCTATCGCCGGGAGCTACGAGCAGTACTTC; CDR3 protein: CSAIAGSYEQYF
D gene: NA; J gene: TRBJ2-5; V gene: TRBV19; clone size: many; CDR3 DNA: TGTGCCACCGCCGGGGGGGGACAGACTAGTTCGGCGAGGACCCAGTACTTC; CDR3 protein: CATAGGGQTSSARTQYF
D gene: NA; J gene: TRBJ1-5; V gene: TRBV19; clone size: few; CDR3 DNA: TGTGCCAGTAGTATTCTGGAAGAACTTCAGCCCCAGCATTTT; CDR3 protein: CASSILEELQPQHF
D gene: TRBD2; J gene: TRBJ2-5; V gene: TRBV20-1; clone size: few; CDR3 DNA: TGCAGTGCTGGACTAGCGGGGGGTCTGACCCAGTACTTC; CDR3 protein: CSAGLAGGLTQYF
D gene: NA; J gene: TRBJ1-5; V gene: TRBV15; clone size: few; CDR3 DNA: TGTGCCACCAGCAGAGATCTTCAGGGCCATCAGCCCCAGCATTTT; CDR3 protein: CATSRDLQGHQPQHF
D gene: NA; J gene: TRBJ2-2; V gene: TRBV27; clone size: many; CDR3 DNA: TGTGCCAGCAGTTTATACCAAACCCACATCGGGGGCCGGGGCACCGGGGAGCTGTTTTTT; CDR3 protein: CASSLYQTHIGGRGTGELFF
D gene: NA; J gene: TRBJ2-5; V gene: TRBV6-1; clone size: NA; CDR3 DNA: TGTGCCAGCAGTGAAATAAGGGAAAAGACCCAGTACTTC; CDR3 protein: CASSEIREKTQYF